The 3 T cell receptor beta chains below all came from one sample that was sequenced in a study of graft-versus-host responses after intestinal transplantation. Sequenced by immunoSEQ multiplex PCR; TCRdb stores in-frame clones only, minus some. This table holds tens of thousands of clones, about 90% found once. Source: PBMCs, taken about 310 days after intestinal transplant. These receptors all come from a human patient who received an intestinal transplant, so some T cells may come from the graft donor.

The J gene is TRBJ2-7, the V gene TRBV6-1; weak D call: TRBD2 (6 bases). This CDR3 spans 15 amino acids. Between the trimmed V and J ends, which lost 1 base and 3 bases, there was a span of 13 bases. CDR1 and CDR2 from the germline V gene are MNHNS and SASEGT. The CDR3 sequence: CASSEVPGRLYEQYF. In DNA, the CDR3 is TGTGCCAGCAGTGAAGTACCAGGGAGGCTCTACGAGCAGTACTTC.

The chain employs TRBV10-1 and TRBJ1-2; D remains ambiguous. CDR1 is WNHNN, CDR2 SYGVQD, per germline (reference sequence). The CDR3 sequence is 14 residues long. Trimming shortened V by 2 bases and J by 0 bases, and 7 bases separated the two germline ends. Here the CDR3 reads CASSEAPTNYGYTF. Written as DNA, the CDR3 is TGCGCCAGCAGTGAGGCACCTACTAACTATGGCTACACCTTC.

The V gene is TRBV6-1, the J gene TRBJ2-5; TRBD1 aligns across 12 bases. V lost 4 bases and J lost 7; bases outside the gene matches: 4. CDR1 and CDR2 (germline): MNHNS, SASEGT. The CDR3 loop spans 14 amino acids. The DNA for the CDR3 is TGTGCCAGCAGTGTGGGGACAGGGGGCGCGACCCAGTACTTC. Translation gives CASSVGTGGATQYF.